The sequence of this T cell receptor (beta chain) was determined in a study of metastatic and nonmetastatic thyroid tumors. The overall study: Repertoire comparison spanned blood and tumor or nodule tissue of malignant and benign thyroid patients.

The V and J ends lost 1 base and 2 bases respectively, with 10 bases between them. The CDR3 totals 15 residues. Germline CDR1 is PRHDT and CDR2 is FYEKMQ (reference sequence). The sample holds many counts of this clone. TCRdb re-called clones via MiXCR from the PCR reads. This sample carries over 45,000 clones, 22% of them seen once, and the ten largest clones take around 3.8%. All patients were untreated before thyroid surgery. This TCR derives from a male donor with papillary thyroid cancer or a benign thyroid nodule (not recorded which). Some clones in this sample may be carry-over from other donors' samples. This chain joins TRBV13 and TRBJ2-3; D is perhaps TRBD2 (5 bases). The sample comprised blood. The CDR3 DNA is TGTGCCAGCAGCTTAGCGGCGGGCCCCACAGATACGCAGTATTTT. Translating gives CASSLAAGPTDTQYF.